This entry lists 2 T cell receptor beta chains sequenced from one sample in a study of TIL therapy for anti-PD-1-resistant metastatic lung cancer. Time point described: pre-treatment sample, taken before nivolumab and TIL therapy. This was the immunoSEQ v3 assay. TCRdb keeps only in-frame clones here, not all; method: immunoSEQ multiplex PCR. The profile shows tens of thousands of clones, roughly two thirds of them singletons. Sample: blood, taken at baseline. The receptors come from a person aged 30 to 80 with non-small cell lung cancer.

This chain links TRBV7-2 with TRBJ2-5; D is tentatively TRBD1 or TRBD2 (5 bases each). The length of the CDR3 is 16 residues. V was shortened by 5 bases and J by 4 bases, with 20 bases between the two germline ends. Germline V gene data show CDR1 as SGHTA and CDR2 as FQGNSA. The CDR3 here is CASSRRDRRPPETQYF. The CDR3 nucleotides are TGTGCCAGCAGCCGCCGGGACCGTCGTCCCCCAGAGACCCAGTACTTC. The complete variable domain, with remaining parts taken from reference TRBV7-2 and TRBJ2-5, reads GAGVSQSPSNKVTEKGKDVELRCDPISGHTALYWYRQSLGQGLEFLIYFQGNSAPDKSGLPSDRFSAERTGGSVSTLTIQRTQQEDSAVYLCASSRRDRRPPETQYFGPGTRLLVL.

This chain joins TRBV10-3 and TRBJ1-5; D is uncertain. CDR3 length: 14 residues. With 2 bases removed from V and 0 bases from J, the gap between germline ends came to 5 bases. The germline CDR1 and CDR2 sequences are ENHRY and SYGVKD. The CDR3 region has the DNA TGTGCCATCAGTGAGAGCTATAGCAATCAGCCCCAGCATTTT. Translating gives CAISESYSNQPQHF.